Below, one T cell receptor beta chain is given with its context. This specimen includes other DNA sequences encoding the same CDR3. Per the original data handling: How many nucleated cells were present was estimated from reference gene primer amplification. Generated by immunoSEQ multiplex PCR, the TCRdb table keeps only in-frame clones and is missing some. V and J calls and clone size are copied from that table; D and trimming were computed from the DNA. The sample has hundreds of thousands of clones, 70% to 80% seen once. This specimen belongs to a study of blood T cell repertoires in COVID-19. As for the study in general: COVID-19 samples collected from the United States, Italy and Spain covered acute and convalescent phases. Sources were T cells, B-cell-depleted T cells, or PBMCs; the material itself was cDNA or gDNA.

Trimming cost V 3 bases and J 0 bases; bases outside gene matches: 5. Germline V gene data show CDR1 as KGHSH and CDR2 as LQKENI. The CDR3 is 16 residues long. The origin of this receptor is a woman of 80 years or more with acute or convalescent COVID-19. Material: peripheral blood. This chain uses TRBV18 with TRBJ1-5; 7 bases are shared with TRBD1. The CDR3 sequence is CASSPGTVNSNQPQHF. The CDR3 nucleotides are TGTGCCAGCTCACCCGGGACAGTAAATAGCAATCAGCCCCAGCATTTT.